This T cell receptor beta chain emerged from a study of T-cell reconstitution after alpha-beta-depleted transplantation in children. Unique molecular identifiers were used to barcode this TCRbeta library. TCRdb redid the calling of the PCR reads with MiXCR, one entry per CDR3 protein. The table has roughly 490,000 distinct CDR3 sequences, about an eighth seen once. As for this clonotype: What it binds is not known.

Study-level results: A year had passed since transplant, and T-cell counts and diversity by then came mostly from newly produced T cells. Several hundred graft clones that had expanded were reportedly the source of alpha-beta T cells about two months after transplant. It was surviving recipient T cells and thymic progenitors that gave some patients high TCRbeta diversity at day 60.

The CDR3 is 18 amino acids. Germline values: CDR1 DFQATT, CDR2 SNEGSKA (reference sequence). The V segment lost 0 bases and the J segment 2 bases; nucleotides outside the gene matches: 14. The sample here was PBMCs, mostly from graft donor cells, taken 180 days after TCRalphabeta/CD19-depleted stem cell transplant. The chain has TRBV20-1 and TRBJ2-3, with TRBD2 matching over 7 bases. The clonotype was recovered from a female patient aged 2-9 years who had a stem cell transplant for aplastic anemia, so the T cells may come from the graft donor. CDR3 region: CSARERPPAGVDTDTQYF. CDR3 DNA sequence: TGCAGTGCTAGAGAGCGTCCCCCCGCGGGAGTCGACACAGATACGCAGTATTTT.